Below, 28 T cell receptor beta chains from the same sample are listed, as sequenced in a study of human T cells and chemical hapten exposure. TCRdb recomputed calls from the RACE reads with MiXCR, one row per CDR3 protein. The table lists 130,000 or so distinct CDR3 sequences, more than 7.5% of them singletons. Specified time point: healthy volunteer bleed at 2 weeks. Whole blood, unfractionated, served as the material for total RNA extraction. Material: whole blood. These receptors were collected from a male donor in good health. Some clones in this sample may be carry-over from other donors' samples.

This CDR3 is CASSPGTGLSTDTQYF. For the CDR3, the DNA is TGTGCCAGCAGTCCAGGGACAGGGTTGAGCACAGATACGCAGTATTTT. The chain combines TRBV12-3 or TRBV12-4 with TRBJ2-3; the match to TRBD1 covers 9 bases. The CDR3 contains 16 residues. The ends lost 5 bases at V and 0 bases at J; junction bases unmatched: 6.

This clonotype was picked up many times. This chain links TRBV7-9 with TRBJ2-1, with TRBD2 matching 13 bases. CDR3 length equals 15 residues. Trimming took 4 bases from V and 8 from J; bases not matched to a gene: 5. Germline CDR1 SEHNR, CDR2 FQNEAQ (reference sequence). CDR3 protein: CASSSTSGRADEQFF. DNA for the CDR3: TGTGCCAGCAGCTCCACTAGCGGGAGGGCCGATGAGCAGTTCTTC.

This clonotype was picked up a small number of times. The chain joins TRBV5-1 to TRBJ2-7; D is unresolved. Germline CDR1 SGHRS, CDR2 YFSETQ. Trimming took off 5 bases at V and 3 bases at J, with 15 bases between the two ends. The CDR3 runs 14 residues. DNA for the CDR3: TGCGCCAGCAGTCCCGGTTATGGGGACTACGAGCAGTACTTC. It specifies CASSPGYGDYEQYF.

The V and J genes are TRBV25-1 and TRBJ2-7; D ambiguous. Germline CDR1 is MGHDK and CDR2 is SYGVNS. This CDR3 has 12 residues. Trimming took 4 bases from V and 4 from J, leaving 8 bases between them. Written as DNA, the CDR3 is TGTGCCAGCAGTGGAATGGGTTACGAGCAGTACTTC. It codes for CASSGMGYEQYF.

This chain connects TRBV6-5 to TRBJ2-5; the D is unclear. Trimming pared 5 bases from V and 3 bases from J, leaving 7 bases between. Germline V gene data show CDR1 as MNHEY and CDR2 as SVGAGI. This CDR3 is built from 12 residues. The CDR3 spells CASSDIEETQYF. CDR3 DNA sequence: TGTGCCAGCAGTGACATTGAAGAGACCCAGTACTTC.

This chain joins TRBV3-1 and TRBJ2-1, with TRBD2 identical over 9 bases. Germline trimming cut 0 bases from V and 9 bases from J; bases unmatched to any gene: 12. Germline assignment: CDR1 LGHDT and CDR2 YNNKEL (reference sequence). The CDR3 spans 17 residues. As DNA, the CDR3 is TGTGCCAGCAGCCAAGATCTGAGTAGCGGGAGCGGTGGTGAGCAGTTCTTC. As protein: CASSQDLSSGSGGEQFF.

V and J are TRBV30 and TRBJ2-5; 14 nucleotides align to TRBD2. J gave up 1 base and V 2 bases, and 3 bases lay outside the gene matches. The CDR3 consists of 16 residues. Germline-derived CDR1 and CDR2 are GTSNPN and SVGIG (reference sequence). As DNA, the CDR3 is TGTGCCTGGAGTTTCGGACTAGCGGGAGGCCAAGAGACCCAGTACTTC. This gives the protein CAWSFGLAGGQETQYF.

The chain recombines TRBV7-6 with TRBJ2-1, with D possibly matching TRBD2 (5 bases). V lost 7 bases to trimming and J lost 5 bases, with 15 bases between them. This CDR3 contains 14 residues. CDR1 is SGHVS, CDR2 FNYEAQ, per germline. The CDR3 nucleotides are TGTGCCAGCACCAAAAAGGGAGTCCACAATGAGCAGTTCTTC. Amino acids: CASTKKGVHNEQFF.

The J gene is TRBJ1-1, the V gene TRBV3-1; 7 positions match TRBD1. With V trimmed by 3 bases and J by 6 bases, 4 bases remained unmatched. The CDR3 covers 13 residues. Germline-derived CDR1 and CDR2 are LGHDT and YNNKEL (reference sequence). The CDR3 region has the DNA TGTGCCAGCAGCCAGGTTGGGACAGCTGAAGCTTTCTTT. Encoded protein: CASSQVGTAEAFF.

This clonotype turned up a few times. This chain connects TRBV7-8 to TRBJ2-1, with a weak D call TRBD1 (6 bases). This CDR3 spans 16 amino acids. Trimming pared 3 bases from V and 7 bases from J, leaving 19 bases between. CDR1 SGHVS and CDR2 FQNEAQ come from the germline V gene. Written as DNA, the CDR3 is TGTGCCAGCAGCTTTTCCCCCGCCAAGCAGGGGAATGAGCAGTTCTTC. Its protein product is CASSFSPAKQGNEQFF.

The chain recombines TRBV19 with TRBJ1-5; D possibly corresponds to TRBD1 (5 bases). Deletions cut 1 base from V and 6 bases from J, with 16 bases between. The germline V gene has CDR1 LNHDA and CDR2 SQIVND (reference sequence). The CDR3 runs to 16 residues. The CDR3 DNA follows: TGTGCCAGTAGTATAGCGGTCCAGGGAATAGGTCAGCCCCAGCATTTT. Translating gives CASSIAVQGIGQPQHF.

The rearrangement uses TRBV7-8 and TRBJ2-5; D is perhaps TRBD1 or TRBD2 (6 bases each). Trimming pared 5 bases from V and 5 bases from J, leaving 18 bases between. This CDR3 spans 15 amino acids. Germline loops: CDR1 SGHVS, CDR2 FQNEAQ. CDR3: CASSPGGRGKETQYF. DNA of the CDR3: TGTGCCAGCAGCCCCGGGGGCCGCGGGAAGGAGACCCAGTACTTC. The full variable domain, with the rest looked up from reference TRBV7-8 and TRBJ2-5, is GAGVSQSPRYKVAKRGQDVALRCDPISGHVSLFWYQQALGQGPEFLTYFQNEAQLDKSGLPSDRFFAERPEGSVSTLKIQRTQQEDSAVYLCASSPGGRGKETQYFGPGTRLLVL.

The CDR3 DNA sequence: TGTGCCATCAGTGAGTCACGACAGGGGAAAATGAACACTGAAGCTTTCTTT. Its translation is CAISESRQGKMNTEAFF. The chain is built from TRBV10-3 and TRBJ1-1, with TRBD1 identical over 8 bases. The CDR3 is made up of 17 amino acids. V lost 0 bases and J lost 0; bases outside the gene matches: 6. Germline loops: CDR1 ENHRY, CDR2 SYGVKD.

This clonotype was counted only a few times. The chain has TRBV3-1 and TRBJ2-2, with a weak D call TRBD2 (6 bases). From germline, CDR1 is LGHDT and CDR2 YNNKEL (reference sequence). Trimming took off 3 bases at V and 6 bases at J, with 14 bases between the two ends. The CDR3 length is 15 residues. The CDR3 bases are TGTGCCAGCAGCCATTCCGGGAGCCTATCCGGGGAGCTGTTTTTT. Amino acid sequence: CASSHSGSLSGELFF.

This clonotype was counted a few times. V is TRBV18 and J is TRBJ1-1; a possible D gene is TRBD1 (6 bases). Germline values: CDR1 KGHSH, CDR2 LQKENI. Between the trimmed V and J ends, which lost 0 bases and 0 bases, there was a span of 8 bases. The CDR3 extends over 15 amino acids. The CDR3 DNA is TGTGCCAGCTCACCACCGGGGGCCATGAACACTGAAGCTTTCTTT. This encodes CASSPPGAMNTEAFF.

This clonotype has a handful of counts. The chain is built from TRBV6-2 or TRBV6-3 and TRBJ2-1; tentatively, D is TRBD2 (7 bases). CDR1 and CDR2 from the germline V gene are MNHEY and SVGEGT. The germline V and J ends were trimmed by 2 bases and 3 bases, with 11 bases remaining between them. This CDR3 comprises 15 residues. The CDR3 DNA reads TGTGCCAGCAGTTACAGGGGGACTATCTACAATGAGCAGTTCTTC. Protein: CASSYRGTIYNEQFF.

The rearrangement joins TRBV3-1 to TRBJ1-2; TRBD1 might be the D (6 bases). Trimming stripped 5 bases from V and 5 bases from J, with 21 bases between. The CDR3 spans 16 residues. Germline V gene lookup returns CDR1 LGHDT and CDR2 YNNKEL (reference sequence). CDR3 in amino acids: CASSSSGARASYGYTF. In nucleotides, the CDR3 is TGTGCCAGCAGCTCCTCAGGGGCGAGGGCCTCATATGGCTACACCTTC.

This clonotype was seen repeatedly, ten times or more. This rearrangement joins TRBV7-9 to TRBJ1-2; the D gene is possibly TRBD1 (6 bases). The CDR3 totals 14 residues. V was clipped by 2 bases and J by 3 bases, with 10 bases between them. Germline loops: CDR1 SEHNR, CDR2 FQNEAQ (reference sequence). As DNA, the CDR3 is TGTGCCAGCAGCTTAAGGGGGGAGCACTATGGCTACACCTTC. Translated, it gives CASSLRGEHYGYTF. Based on the CDR3 plus reference TRBV7-9 and TRBJ1-2, the full variable domain is DTGVSQNPRHKITKRGQNVTFRCDPISEHNRLYWYRQTLGQGPEFLTYFQNEAQLEKSRLLSDRFSAERPKGSFSTLEIQRTEQGDSAMYLCASSLRGEHYGYTFGSGTRLTVV.

The chain uses TRBV12-3 or TRBV12-4 and TRBJ2-7; possible D gene TRBD1, 7 bases. Deletions cut 6 bases from V and 3 bases from J, with 15 bases between. The length of the CDR3 is 14 residues. In DNA, the CDR3 is TGTGCCAGCAGCAACAGGGGACTCGGCTACGAGCAGTACTTC. It translates to CASSNRGLGYEQYF.

V usage is TRBV2 and J usage is TRBJ1-6; D is undetermined. Germline values: CDR1 SNHLY, CDR2 FYNNEI. Deletions cut 3 bases from V and 3 bases from J, with 6 bases between. The CDR3 length is 14 residues. CDR3 DNA sequence: TGTGCCAGCAGTGACGGCGGCTATAATTCACCCCTCCACTTT. Protein: CASSDGGYNSPLHF.

Many counts were recorded for this clonotype. This chain uses TRBV6-2 or TRBV6-3 with TRBJ1-2; D ambiguous. The CDR3 loop spans 11 amino acids. Trimming pared 5 bases from V and 7 bases from J, leaving 8 bases between. Germline lookup yields CDR1 MNHEY and CDR2 SVGEGT. The CDR3 protein is CASSRRLGYTF. As DNA, the CDR3 is TGTGCCAGCAGTAGGCGTCTTGGCTACACCTTC.

Note on this clonotype: A much larger clone differs from this one at a single base, so this may be a read error. This chain uses TRBV9 with TRBJ2-5, with D unclear. CDR3 length equals 15 residues. Germline CDR1 SGDLS, CDR2 YYNGEE. V lost 0 bases and J 3 bases, leaving 12 bases between the germline ends. CDR3 region: CASSVEGGWKETQYF. The CDR3 DNA follows: TGTGCCAGCAGCGTAGAGGGTGGGTGGAAAGAGACCCAGTACTTC. The full variable domain, completed using reference TRBV9 and TRBJ2-5, is DSGVTQTPKHLITATGQRVTLRCSPRSGDLSVYWYQQSLDQGLQFLIQYYNGEERAKGNILERFSAQQFPDLHSELNLSSLELGDSALYFCASSVEGGWKETQYFGPGTRLLVL.

V and J are TRBV29-1 and TRBJ1-1; D gene unclear. The length of the CDR3 is 11 residues. Trimming left V 6 bases short and J 10 bases short, with 15 bases between. CDR1 and CDR2 from the germline V gene are SQVTM and ANQGSEA. CDR3 region: CSVEDVGRAFF. The CDR3 region has the DNA TGCAGCGTCGAGGACGTCGGAAGAGCTTTCTTT.

This clonotype showed up just a few times. The chain is built from TRBV18 and TRBJ1-1; 7 bases fit TRBD1. Per the germline V gene, CDR1 is KGHSH and CDR2 is LQKENI. J lost 4 bases, V lost 3 bases, and 8 bases had no gene match. The CDR3 is 15 amino acids. The DNA for the CDR3 is TGTGCCAGCTCACCGAACTTCCCAGGGGGCACTGAAGCTTTCTTT. Its translation is CASSPNFPGGTEAFF.

The chain is built from TRBV5-1 and TRBJ2-7; D is unresolved. V shed 1 base and J shed 1 base, with 12 bases lying between them. The CDR3 totals 15 residues. Per germline, CDR1 SGHRS and CDR2 YFSETQ. CDR3 in amino acids: CASSLNLGLSYEQYF. In DNA, the CDR3 is TGCGCCAGCAGCTTGAATCTGGGATTATCCTACGAGCAGTACTTC.

CDR3 region: CASSALRGMAYEQYF. DNA of the CDR3: TGCGCCAGCAGCGCACTCAGGGGAATGGCCTACGAGCAGTACTTC. The chain combines TRBV5-1 with TRBJ2-7; tentatively, D is TRBD1 (6 bases). From germline, CDR1 is SGHRS and CDR2 YFSETQ. The CDR3 covers 15 residues. V was trimmed by 4 bases and J by 2 bases, leaving 16 bases between them.

The CDR3, as DNA: TGCGCCAGCAGCTTGGACAGGGCGCAACTGTACAATGAGCAGTTCTTC. Protein: CASSLDRAQLYNEQFF. V usage is TRBV5-1 and J usage is TRBJ2-1, with a tentative D call TRBD1 (6 bases). V lost 0 bases and J lost 4, with 14 bases in between. The CDR3 covers 16 residues. Germline-derived CDR1 and CDR2 are SGHRS and YFSETQ. Full variable domain (remainder filled in from reference TRBV5-1 and TRBJ2-1): KAGVTQTPRYLIKTRGQQVTLSCSPISGHRSVSWYQQTPGQGLQFLFEYFSETQRNKGNFPGRFSGRQFSNSRSEMNVSTLELGDSALYLCASSLDRAQLYNEQFFGPGTRLTVL.

This clonotype was picked up a small number of times. V is TRBV4-3 and J is TRBJ2-5, with unresolved D. The ends were cut back, 1 base at V and 5 bases at J, with 17 bases in the middle. This CDR3 region has 16 residues. CDR1 LGHNA and CDR2 YSLEER come from the germline V gene. The CDR3 protein is CASSQVGLGIGETQYF. CDR3 DNA: TGCGCCAGCAGCCAAGTGGGTCTGGGTATTGGGGAGACCCAGTACTTC.